The rows below give T cell receptor beta chains drawn from one sample of a study of OX40 agonist ivuxolimab in advanced cancers. Only in-frame clones appear in the TCRdb table, and some are missing; sequencing was by immunoSEQ multiplex PCR. The sample lists fewer than 45,000 clones; less than 85% were seen once. The sequences come from CD4+ or CD8+ T cells sorted from blood, collected in a trial of the OX40 agonist ivuxolimab. These receptors came from an adult with an advanced solid tumor such as melanoma, head and neck, liver or kidney cancer. Both conserved end residues are part of each CDR3. Fields, in order: V gene, CDR3 protein.

V: TRBV7-3
CDR3: CASSAGPNEQYF

V: TRBV2
CDR3: CASSEKGPLGLSTEAFF

V: TRBV12-5
CDR3: CASGSLQGANTEAFF

V: TRBV9
CDR3: CASSVDQSPLHF

V: TRBV13
CDR3: CASSDRGGGGNTIYF

V: TRBV19
CDR3: CASSEWTGTNEAFF

V: TRBV27
CDR3: CATREAGAGELFF

V: TRBV2
CDR3: CASSAHEGVNTEAFF

V: TRBV29-1
CDR3: CSVRDPSTGELFF

V: TRBV5-1
CDR3: CASSLEGENSGNTIYF

V: TRBV13
CDR3: CASSIGTGHGYTF

V: TRBV7-9
CDR3: CASTNDSFEQYF

V: TRBV9
CDR3: CASSVAGNVAGDVDTQYF

V: TRBV19
CDR3: CARYFGRDDYGYTF

V: TRBV13
CDR3: CASSETRGTEAFF

V: TRBV4-2
CDR3: CASSSSIVSYPNEQFF

V: TRBV11-2
CDR3: CASSLGRFTDTQYF

V: TRBV28
CDR3: CASNPGTDTYGYTF

V: TRBV7-8
CDR3: CASSPPSGRARTQYF

V: TRBV14
CDR3: CASSPYRGRQYF

V: TRBV11-3
CDR3: CASSPQGRQETQYF

V: TRBV21-1
CDR3: CASSKVHGIQAGELFF

V: TRBV28
CDR3: CASSLGTVEAFF

V: TRBV10-2
CDR3: CAFPGQTSGGYTF

V: TRBV15
CDR3: CATSRDLAGADTQYF

V: TRBV4-3
CDR3: CASSLRDEQFF

V: TRBV6-1
CDR3: CASSWGQGPSYEQYF

V: TRBV15
CDR3: CATSRDQGYNSPLHF

V: TRBV9
CDR3: CASSVAAMNTEAFF

V: TRBV27
CDR3: CASSTLAGPGGSGRARNEQFF

V: TRBV30
CDR3: CAWSVGQGIDYGYTF

V: TRBV19
CDR3: CASSVTAAGAYEQYF

V: TRBV28
CDR3: CASSLTGWGDNNQPQHF

V: TRBV11-3
CDR3: CASSLAPVGNTIYF

V: TRBV28
CDR3: CASSLYSNQPQHF

V: TRBV11-2
CDR3: CASSLGQFGGYTF

V: TRBV5-4
CDR3: CASREEGAEAFF

V: TRBV30
CDR3: CAWSASSSYEQYF

V: TRBV6-1
CDR3: CACRQAGGYTF

V: TRBV4-2
CDR3: CASSPGVTEAFF

V: TRBV7-9
CDR3: CASSLVGNGNTQYF

V: TRBV5-6
CDR3: CASSPGSGLGATDTQYF

V: TRBV28
CDR3: CASSYGTGGFEQFF

V: TRBV9
CDR3: CASSVDGRAKDEQFF

V: TRBV15
CDR3: CATSAGGDTQYF